These 16 T cell receptor beta chains share one sample of origin, sequenced in a study of T cells after yellow fever vaccination (dated by TCRdb to about 2019). The library was prepared using 5' RACE. This sample was sequenced with an Illumina NovaSeq 6000. The public reads were reprocessed in TCRdb via fastp at Q25 and MiXCR, keeping in-frame beta chains. Rows with a matching CDR3 protein are joined into one entry that keeps the most common DNA and genes. This sample has about 310,000 distinct CDR3 sequences in its table, and 3% to 4.5% of those were observed once. About 20% of the sample is taken by the ten largest. According to the study, the label for this sample's treatment or condition signals: live attenuated yellow fever vaccine strain. Sequencing was performed on PBMCs, taken on the day of the yellow fever booster vaccination. The receptor set was obtained from a man aged 18 to 35 who received the YFV17D yellow fever vaccine.

This clonotype was counted ten times or more. This chain links TRBV12-3 or TRBV12-4 with TRBJ2-3, with a tentative D call TRBD1 (6 bases). V lost 8 bases and J 5 bases, leaving 14 bases between the germline ends. The CDR3 has 13 residues. In DNA form, the CDR3 reads TGTGCCAGCCGCGGCAGGGGTCGAGATACGCAGTATTTT. Residues: CASRGRGRDTQYF.

This clonotype was found many times. This chain joins TRBV7-6 and TRBJ2-1, with D possibly being TRBD2 (6 bases). Germline V lookup: CDR1 SGHVS, CDR2 FNYEAQ. Trimming stripped 0 bases from V and 3 bases from J, with 15 bases between. The CDR3 covers 17 residues. In DNA form, the CDR3 reads TGTGCCAGCAGCTTAGCTATGGGCCTAGCGAGCTACAATGAGCAGTTCTTC. It codes for CASSLAMGLASYNEQFF.

There are many counts of this clonotype. V and J are TRBV6-2 or TRBV6-3 and TRBJ1-1; D gene unclear. This CDR3 comprises 16 residues. The germline CDR1 and CDR2 sequences are MNHEY and SVGEGT. Trimming took 7 bases from V and 4 from J, leaving 22 bases between them. CDR3 nucleotides: TGTGCCAGCACCCCCCGGGCTATCCGACGAAGCACTGAAGCTTTCTTT. Translating gives CASTPRAIRRSTEAFF.

This clonotype has at least ten counts. This chain connects TRBV29-1 to TRBJ2-7; 8 bases are shared with TRBD2. V shed 5 bases and J 0 bases; nucleotides not matched to a gene: 9. The CDR3 sequence is 15 residues long. Germline CDR1 and CDR2: SQVTM and ANQGSEA. The CDR3 DNA is TGCAGCGTTCTCAAATTAGCGGGAATCTCCTACGAGCAGTACTTC. Residues: CSVLKLAGISYEQYF.

The sample holds a few counts of this clonotype. The genes are TRBV9 and TRBJ1-1; 9 nucleotides line up with TRBD1. CDR1 and CDR2 from the germline V gene are SGDLS and YYNGEE. The ends lost 3 bases at V and 9 bases at J; junction bases unmatched: 6. CDR3 length equals 13 residues. The CDR3 spells CASSASYRGQAFF. The CDR3 region has the DNA TGTGCCAGCAGCGCCTCGTACAGGGGGCAAGCTTTCTTT.

This clonotype showed up many times. The rearrangement links TRBV18 to TRBJ2-2; D not resolved. The CDR3 has 15 amino acids. Germline V gene sequence: CDR1 KGHSH, CDR2 LQKENI. V gave up 4 bases and J gave up 3 bases, with 12 bases separating them. CDR3 in DNA: TGTGCCAGCTCACGGGCACGACCGGACACCGGGGAGCTGTTTTTT. Residues: CASSRARPDTGELFF.

The CDR3 DNA is TGCGCCAGCAGCCAAGAGCGGGGTCGCTCAACTAATGAAAAACTGTTTTTT. Translation gives CASSQERGRSTNEKLFF. V gene TRBV4-3 combines with J gene TRBJ1-4; D remains unclear. Trimming left V 0 bases short and J 0 bases short, with 11 bases between. Looked up from germline, CDR1 is LGHNA and CDR2 is YSLEER. The CDR3 contains 17 residues.

This clonotype was detected ten times or more. V is TRBV6-2 or TRBV6-3 and J is TRBJ2-7; 9 nucleotides agree with TRBD2. The CDR3 is 17 amino acids. The V and J ends lost 0 bases and 4 bases, in that order; junction bases with no gene match: 10. Germline lookup yields CDR1 MNHEY and CDR2 SVGEGT. DNA of the CDR3: TGTGCCAGCAGTTACTCGTCTAGCGGGGCCGAAGCGTACGAGCAGTACTTC. Translating it yields CASSYSSSGAEAYEQYF.

This clonotype was seen a few times. The gene calls are TRBV18 and TRBJ2-3; the match to TRBD1 covers 7 bases. The CDR3 spans 15 residues. V lost 3 bases, J lost 3 bases, and 6 bases stayed unmatched. Germline V gene data show CDR1 as KGHSH and CDR2 as LQKENI. The CDR3 is CASSPRSTGTDTQYF. In DNA form, the CDR3 reads TGTGCCAGCTCACCGCGATCGACAGGGACAGATACGCAGTATTTT.

This clonotype has only a few counts. This rearrangement joins TRBV4-1 to TRBJ1-1, with D maybe TRBD1 (5 bases). The length of the CDR3 is 14 residues. The V and J ends lost 2 bases and 2 bases respectively, with 9 bases between them. CDR1 is MGHRA, CDR2 YSYEKL, per germline. The CDR3 spells CASSQPRENTEAFF. As DNA, the CDR3 is TGCGCCAGCAGCCAACCCAGGGAAAACACTGAAGCTTTCTTT.

The chain carries TRBV11-1 and TRBJ2-1; 8 nucleotides line up with TRBD2. The germline CDR1 and CDR2 sequences are SGHAT and FQDESV (reference sequence). J was trimmed by 8 bases and V by 1 base; bases with no gene match: 13. The CDR3 runs to 17 residues. The CDR3 bases are TGTGCCAGCAGCTTAGTGGGTGGCGGGGGGCCCCATGATGAGCAGTTCTTC. Translation: CASSLVGGGGPHDEQFF.

The rearrangement links TRBV18 to TRBJ2-2; tentative D call: TRBD1 (6 bases). Trimming took 11 bases from V and 7 from J, leaving 20 bases between them. From germline, CDR1 is KGHSH and CDR2 LQKENI. This CDR3 has 14 residues. The CDR3 DNA reads TGTGCCGGACAGACAGCCCAACTTAGCGGGGAGCTGTTTTTT. Protein product: CAGQTAQLSGELFF.

This clonotype was detected many times. The genes are TRBV20-1 and TRBJ2-3; 11 bases agree with TRBD2. The CDR3 extends over 14 amino acids. Germline CDR1 is DFQATT and CDR2 is SNEGSKA (reference sequence). V lost 5 bases, J lost 3 bases, and 4 bases stayed unmatched. CDR3: CSAYSGGETDTQYF. Here the CDR3 DNA reads TGCAGTGCTTATAGCGGGGGGGAAACAGATACGCAGTATTTT.

This clonotype came up many times. The chain's CDR3 is CASALRDGSSYEQYV. Written as DNA, the CDR3 is TGTGCCAGCGCCCTCCGGGACGGAAGCTCCTACGAGCAGTACGTC. V usage is TRBV6-2 or TRBV6-3 and J usage is TRBJ2-7; D tentatively fits TRBD1 or TRBD2 (5 bases each). Trimming took off 8 bases at V and 0 bases at J, with 17 bases between the two ends. CDR3 size: 15 residues. Germline assignment: CDR1 MNHEY and CDR2 SVGEGT.

This chain connects TRBV4-2 to TRBJ2-5, with D unresolved. The length of the CDR3 is 13 residues. Per germline, CDR1 LGHNA and CDR2 YNFKEQ. Trimming pared 0 bases from V and 6 bases from J, leaving 8 bases between. Here the CDR3 reads CASSQDPYQTQYF. The CDR3, as DNA: TGTGCCAGCAGCCAAGATCCCTACCAGACCCAGTACTTC.

At least ten counts were recorded for this clonotype. The rearrangement joins TRBV20-1 to TRBJ2-1, with D tentatively TRBD1 or TRBD2 (6 bases each). The germline gives CDR1 DFQATT, CDR2 SNEGSKA (reference sequence). Trimming stripped 6 bases from V and 2 bases from J, with 17 bases between. CDR3 length equals 15 residues. The CDR3 protein is CSAKIQGGAYNEQFF. As DNA, the CDR3 is TGCAGTGCCAAAATACAGGGAGGCGCCTACAATGAGCAGTTCTTC.